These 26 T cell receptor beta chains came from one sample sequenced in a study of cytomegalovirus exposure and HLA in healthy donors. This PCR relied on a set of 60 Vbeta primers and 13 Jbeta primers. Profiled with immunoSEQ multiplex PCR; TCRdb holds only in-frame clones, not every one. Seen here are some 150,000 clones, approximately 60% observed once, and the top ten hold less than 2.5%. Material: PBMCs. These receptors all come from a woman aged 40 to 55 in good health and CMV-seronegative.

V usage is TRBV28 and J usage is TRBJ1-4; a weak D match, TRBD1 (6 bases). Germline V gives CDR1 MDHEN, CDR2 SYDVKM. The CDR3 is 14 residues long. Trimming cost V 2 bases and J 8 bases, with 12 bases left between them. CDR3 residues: CASSLKTGWEKLFF. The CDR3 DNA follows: TGTGCCAGCAGTTTAAAGACAGGTTGGGAAAAACTGTTTTTT.

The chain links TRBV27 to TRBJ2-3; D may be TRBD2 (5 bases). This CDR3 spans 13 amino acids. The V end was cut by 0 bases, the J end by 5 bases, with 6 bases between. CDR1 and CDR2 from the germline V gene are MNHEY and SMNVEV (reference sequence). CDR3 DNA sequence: TGTGCCAGCAGTTTATCGAGGGTAGATACGCAGTATTTT. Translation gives CASSLSRVDTQYF.

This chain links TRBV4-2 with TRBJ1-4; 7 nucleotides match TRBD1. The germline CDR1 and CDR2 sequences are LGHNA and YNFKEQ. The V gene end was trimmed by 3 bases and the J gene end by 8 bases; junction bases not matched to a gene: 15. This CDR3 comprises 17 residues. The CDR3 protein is CASSQTPTGTAREKLFF. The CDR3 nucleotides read TGTGCCAGCAGCCAGACTCCAACCGGGACAGCGAGGGAAAAACTGTTTTTT.

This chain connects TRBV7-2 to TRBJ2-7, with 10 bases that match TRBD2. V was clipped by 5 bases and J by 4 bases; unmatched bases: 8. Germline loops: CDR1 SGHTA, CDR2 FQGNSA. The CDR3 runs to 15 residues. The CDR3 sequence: CASSQAGGPTYEQYF. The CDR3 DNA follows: TGTGCCAGCAGCCAAGCGGGGGGGCCAACGTACGAGCAGTACTTC.

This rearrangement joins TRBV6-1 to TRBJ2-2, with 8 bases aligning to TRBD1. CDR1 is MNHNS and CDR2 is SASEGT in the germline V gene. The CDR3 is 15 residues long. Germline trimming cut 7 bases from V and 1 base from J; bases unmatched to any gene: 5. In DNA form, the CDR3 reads TGTGCCAGCATCCTCGGGACAGGGAACACCGGGGAGCTGTTTTTT. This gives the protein CASILGTGNTGELFF.

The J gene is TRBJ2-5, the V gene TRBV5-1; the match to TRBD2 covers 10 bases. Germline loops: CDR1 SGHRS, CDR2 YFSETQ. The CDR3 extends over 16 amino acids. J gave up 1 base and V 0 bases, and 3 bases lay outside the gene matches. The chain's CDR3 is CASSLVPSGGQETQYF. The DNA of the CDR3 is TGCGCCAGCAGCTTGGTTCCTAGCGGGGGCCAAGAGACCCAGTACTTC.

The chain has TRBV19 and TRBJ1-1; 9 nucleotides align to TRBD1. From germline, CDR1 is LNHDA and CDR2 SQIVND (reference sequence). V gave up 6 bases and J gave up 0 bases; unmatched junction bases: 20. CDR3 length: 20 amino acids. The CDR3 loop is CASSNRARTGADFMNTEAFF. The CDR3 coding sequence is TGTGCCAGTAGCAACCGCGCCCGGACAGGGGCCGATTTCATGAACACTGAAGCTTTCTTT.

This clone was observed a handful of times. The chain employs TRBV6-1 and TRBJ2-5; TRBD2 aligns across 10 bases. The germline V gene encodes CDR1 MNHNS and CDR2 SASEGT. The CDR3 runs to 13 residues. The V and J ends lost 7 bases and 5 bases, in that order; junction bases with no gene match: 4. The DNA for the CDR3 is TGTGCCAGCATCACTAGCGGGGTGGAGACCCAGTACTTC. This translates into CASITSGVETQYF.

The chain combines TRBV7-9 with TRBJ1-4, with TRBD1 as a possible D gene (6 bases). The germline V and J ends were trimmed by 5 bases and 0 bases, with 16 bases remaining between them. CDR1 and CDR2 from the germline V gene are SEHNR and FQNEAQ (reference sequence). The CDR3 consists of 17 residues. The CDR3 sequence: CASSGMTGFATNEKLFF. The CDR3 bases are TGTGCCAGCAGCGGAATGACAGGTTTTGCAACTAATGAAAAACTGTTTTTT. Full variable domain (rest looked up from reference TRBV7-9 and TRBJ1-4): DTGVSQNPRHKITKRGQNVTFRCDPISEHNRLYWYRQTLGQGPEFLTYFQNEAQLEKSRLLSDRFSAERPKGSFSTLEIQRTEQGDSAMYLCASSGMTGFATNEKLFFGSGTQLSVL.

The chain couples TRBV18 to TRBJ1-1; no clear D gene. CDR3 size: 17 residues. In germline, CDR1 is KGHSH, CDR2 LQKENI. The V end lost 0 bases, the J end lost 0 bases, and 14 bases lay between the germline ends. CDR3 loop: CASSPPARQILNTEAFF. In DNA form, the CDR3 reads TGTGCCAGCTCACCACCTGCGAGGCAGATTCTGAACACTGAAGCTTTCTTT.

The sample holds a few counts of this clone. The CDR3: CASSLQGTGELFF. The CDR3 bases are TGTGCCAGCAGCCTACAGGGGACCGGGGAGCTGTTTTTT. This chain links TRBV5-4 with TRBJ2-2; the match to TRBD1 covers 7 bases. Germline CDR1 and CDR2: SGHNT and YYREEE (reference sequence). CDR3 length: 13 amino acids. V lost 4 bases, J lost 5 bases, and 2 bases stayed unmatched.

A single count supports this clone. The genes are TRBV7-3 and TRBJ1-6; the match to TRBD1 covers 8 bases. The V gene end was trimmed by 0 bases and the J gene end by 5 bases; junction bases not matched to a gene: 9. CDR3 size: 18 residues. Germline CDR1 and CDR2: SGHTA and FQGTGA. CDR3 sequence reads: CASSLTGDRRLNNSPLHF. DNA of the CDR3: TGTGCCAGCAGCTTAACGGGGGACAGGCGGCTCAATAATTCACCCCTCCACTTT.

The CDR3: CASTIPGEQFF. The CDR3 DNA sequence: TGTGCCAGCACCATTCCGGGGGAGCAGTTCTTC. The chain has TRBV28 and TRBJ2-1; D is possibly TRBD2 (5 bases). The CDR3 covers 11 residues. From germline, CDR1 is MDHEN and CDR2 SYDVKM. Trimming stripped 7 bases from V and 10 bases from J, with 11 bases between.

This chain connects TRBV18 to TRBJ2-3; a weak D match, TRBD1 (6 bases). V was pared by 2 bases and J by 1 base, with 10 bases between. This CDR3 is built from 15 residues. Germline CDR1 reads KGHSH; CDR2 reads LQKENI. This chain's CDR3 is CASSPNRAGTDTQYF. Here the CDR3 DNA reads TGTGCCAGCTCACCAAACAGGGCCGGCACAGATACGCAGTATTTT.

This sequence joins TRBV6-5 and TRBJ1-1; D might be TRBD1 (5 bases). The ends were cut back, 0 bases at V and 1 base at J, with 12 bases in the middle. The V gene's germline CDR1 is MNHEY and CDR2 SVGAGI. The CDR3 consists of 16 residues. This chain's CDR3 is CASSYSGPWANTEAFF. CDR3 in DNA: TGTGCCAGCAGTTACTCGGGGCCCTGGGCGAACACTGAAGCTTTCTTT.

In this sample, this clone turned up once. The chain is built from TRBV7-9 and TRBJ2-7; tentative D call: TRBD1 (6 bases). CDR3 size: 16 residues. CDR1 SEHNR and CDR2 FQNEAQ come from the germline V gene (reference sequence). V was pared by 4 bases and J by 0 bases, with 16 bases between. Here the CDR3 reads CASSSYEGVTSYEQYF. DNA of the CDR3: TGTGCCAGCAGCTCGTATGAGGGGGTTACCTCCTACGAGCAGTACTTC.

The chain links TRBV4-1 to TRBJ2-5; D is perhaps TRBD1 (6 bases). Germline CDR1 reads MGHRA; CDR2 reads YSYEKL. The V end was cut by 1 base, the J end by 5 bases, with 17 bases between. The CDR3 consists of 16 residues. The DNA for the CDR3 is TGCGCCAGCAGCCAAGCTTGGCCACAGGGCTGGGAGACCCAGTACTTC. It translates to CASSQAWPQGWETQYF.

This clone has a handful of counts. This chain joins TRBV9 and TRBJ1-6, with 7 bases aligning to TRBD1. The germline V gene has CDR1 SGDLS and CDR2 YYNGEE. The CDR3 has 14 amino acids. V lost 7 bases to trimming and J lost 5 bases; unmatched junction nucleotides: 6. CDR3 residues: CASSLGTDNSPLHF. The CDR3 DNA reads TGTGCCAGCTCCTTGGGGACAGATAATTCACCCCTCCACTTT.

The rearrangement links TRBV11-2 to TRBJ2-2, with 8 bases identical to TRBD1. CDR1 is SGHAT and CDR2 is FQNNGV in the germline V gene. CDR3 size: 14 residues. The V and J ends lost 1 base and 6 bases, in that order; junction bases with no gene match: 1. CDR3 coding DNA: TGTGCCAGCAGCTTAGCGACAGGGGCCGGGGAGCTGTTTTTT. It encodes CASSLATGAGELFF.

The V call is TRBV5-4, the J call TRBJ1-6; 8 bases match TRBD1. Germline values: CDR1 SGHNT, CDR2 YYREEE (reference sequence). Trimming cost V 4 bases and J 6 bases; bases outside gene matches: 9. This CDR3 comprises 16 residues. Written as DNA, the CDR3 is TGTGCCAGCAGCATTGATTCCGGACAGGGTAATTCACCCCTCCACTTT. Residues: CASSIDSGQGNSPLHF.

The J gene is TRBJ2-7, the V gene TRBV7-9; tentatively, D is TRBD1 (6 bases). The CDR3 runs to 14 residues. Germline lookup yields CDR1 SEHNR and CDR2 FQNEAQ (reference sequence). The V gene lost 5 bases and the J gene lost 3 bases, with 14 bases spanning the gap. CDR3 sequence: CASSPGTRIYEQYF. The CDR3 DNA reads TGTGCCAGCAGCCCGGGGACACGGATCTACGAGCAGTACTTC.

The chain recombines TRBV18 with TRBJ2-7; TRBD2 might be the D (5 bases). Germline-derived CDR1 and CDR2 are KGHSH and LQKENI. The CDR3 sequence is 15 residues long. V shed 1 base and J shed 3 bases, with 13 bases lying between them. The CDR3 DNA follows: TGTGCCAGCTCACCACAGGAGAGGGTAAGCTACGAGCAGTACTTC. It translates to CASSPQERVSYEQYF.

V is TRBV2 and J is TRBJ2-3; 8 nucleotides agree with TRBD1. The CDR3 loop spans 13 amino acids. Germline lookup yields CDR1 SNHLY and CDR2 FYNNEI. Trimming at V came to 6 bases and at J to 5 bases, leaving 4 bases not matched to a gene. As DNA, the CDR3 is TGTGCCAGCAGCCCTGACAGGGGAGATACGCAGTATTTT. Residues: CASSPDRGDTQYF.

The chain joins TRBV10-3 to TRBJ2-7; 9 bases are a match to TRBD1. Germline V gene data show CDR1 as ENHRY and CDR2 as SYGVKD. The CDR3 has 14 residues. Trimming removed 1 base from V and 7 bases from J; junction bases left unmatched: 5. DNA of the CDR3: TGTGCCATCAGTGAGTTCGGGACAGGGAGGGAGCAGTACTTC. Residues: CAISEFGTGREQYF.

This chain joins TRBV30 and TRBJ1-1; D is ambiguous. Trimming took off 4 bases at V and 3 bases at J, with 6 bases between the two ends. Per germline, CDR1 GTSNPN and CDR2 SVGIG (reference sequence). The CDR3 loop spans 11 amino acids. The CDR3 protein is CAWNGYTEAFF. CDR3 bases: TGTGCCTGGAACGGGTACACTGAAGCTTTCTTT.

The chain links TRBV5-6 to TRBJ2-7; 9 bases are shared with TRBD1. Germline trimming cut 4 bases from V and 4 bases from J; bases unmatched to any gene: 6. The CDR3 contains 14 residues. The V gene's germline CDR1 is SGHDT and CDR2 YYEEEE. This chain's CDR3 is CASSRDRAMYEQYF. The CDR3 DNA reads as TGTGCCAGCAGCCGGGACAGGGCTATGTACGAGCAGTACTTC.